This paragraph reports one TCR beta chain. A single record per CDR3 protein comes from TCRdb applying MiXCR to the 5' RACE reads. The repertoire holds 300,000 to 350,000 distinct CDR3 sequences, with around 11% as singletons. Germline V gives CDR1 SEHNR, CDR2 FQNEAQ (reference sequence). The trim removed 4 bases at V and 5 bases at J, leaving 12 bases unmatched. The CDR3 is 18 amino acids. This sample stems from a study of T cells after yellow fever vaccination. Here the sequenced sample was CD4+ T cells sorted from PBMCs, taken 45 days after the yellow fever booster vaccination. The TCR originated in a young man who received the YFV17D yellow fever vaccine. The chain couples TRBV7-9 to TRBJ2-5; TRBD2 matches at 14 bases. CDR3 nucleotide sequence: TGTGCCAGCAGCTCCCCTGGGACTAGCGGGGGCATGGGGGAGACCCAGTACTTC. Translating it yields CASSSPGTSGGMGETQYF.